Included here is one T cell receptor beta chain sequence, with context. This sample was taken from a study of cytomegalovirus exposure and HLA in healthy donors. 60 Vbeta and 13 Jbeta primers were used in PCR. Here immunoSEQ multiplex PCR was the method, and the copy in TCRdb shows in-frame clones only, minus some. This sample has about 120,000 clones, with about 70% found just once. V shed 5 bases and J shed 7 bases, with 9 bases lying between them. Looked up from germline, CDR1 is MDHEN and CDR2 is SYDVKM. The CDR3 length is 12 residues. This sequence joins TRBV28 and TRBJ1-3; TRBD1 might be the D (6 bases). This TCR was recovered from a human donor in good health. Material: PBMCs. The CDR3 here is CASSGQTNTIYF. CDR3 nucleotide sequence: TGTGCCAGCAGTGGACAGACCAACACCATATATTTT.